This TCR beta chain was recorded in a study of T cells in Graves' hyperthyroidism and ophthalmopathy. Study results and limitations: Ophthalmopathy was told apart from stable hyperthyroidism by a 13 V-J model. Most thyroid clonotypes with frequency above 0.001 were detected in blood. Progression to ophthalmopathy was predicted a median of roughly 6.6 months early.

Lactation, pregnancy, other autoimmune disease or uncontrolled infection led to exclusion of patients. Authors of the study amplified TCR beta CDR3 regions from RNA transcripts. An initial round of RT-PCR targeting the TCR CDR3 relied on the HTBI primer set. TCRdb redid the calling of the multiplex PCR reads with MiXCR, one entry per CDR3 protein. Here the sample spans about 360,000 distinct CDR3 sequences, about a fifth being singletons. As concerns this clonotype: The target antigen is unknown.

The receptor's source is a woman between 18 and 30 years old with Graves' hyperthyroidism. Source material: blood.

CDR3 DNA sequence: TGTGCCAGCACCTCAGGGCTACTCGAGCAGTACTTC. It codes for CASTSGLLEQYF. The rearrangement uses TRBV28 and TRBJ2-7, with D perhaps TRBD1 (5 bases). The CDR3 length is 12 residues. Trimming took 7 bases from V and 6 from J, leaving 13 bases between them. In germline, CDR1 is MDHEN, CDR2 SYDVKM.